This TCR beta chain came from a study of T cells after yellow fever vaccination. The J segment lost 2 bases and the V segment lost 0 bases, leaving 12 bases of the junction unmatched. Per germline, CDR1 LGHNT and CDR2 FRNRAP. The CDR3 is made up of 21 amino acids. TCR cDNA was made by 5'RACE template switching, adding a universal primer site and UMIs. TCRdb used MiXCR to reprocess the 5' RACE reads, holding one entry per CDR3 protein. Of about 550,000 distinct CDR3 sequences listed, 15% to 20% are singletons. This sequence joins TRBV12-5 and TRBJ2-3; 15 nucleotides agree with TRBD2. The receptor comes from a man aged 25-45 years who received the YFV17D yellow fever vaccine. Sequencing was performed on PBMCs, taken 15 days after the yellow fever booster vaccination. In DNA form, the CDR3 reads TGTGCTAGTGGTTTGGTACGATCAGGGGGACTAGCGGGGGGATACACAGATACGCAGTATTTT. It is translated as CASGLVRSGGLAGGYTDTQYF.